What follows are 18 T cell receptor beta chains derived from one specimen sequenced in a study of OX40 agonist ivuxolimab in advanced cancers. Profiled with immunoSEQ multiplex PCR; TCRdb holds only in-frame clones, not every one. Among some 69,000 clones listed, roughly nine tenths were seen once. Sequences were derived from CD4+ or CD8+ T cells sorted from blood, sampled in a trial of the OX40 agonist ivuxolimab. The source is an adult with an advanced solid tumor such as melanoma, head and neck, liver or kidney cancer.

The chain carries TRBV7-8 and TRBJ2-7; 14 bases fit TRBD2. The ends lost 5 bases at V and 2 bases at J; junction bases unmatched: 5. Germline assignment: CDR1 SGHVS and CDR2 FQNEAQ. CDR3 length: 16 amino acids. CDR3 DNA: TGTGCCAGCAGCCCCTCGGGACTAGCGGGAGCCTACGAGCAGTACTTC. Residues: CASSPSGLAGAYEQYF.

This chain joins TRBV28 and TRBJ1-5, with D tentatively TRBD1 (6 bases). Germline V gives CDR1 MDHEN, CDR2 SYDVKM. The CDR3 runs 16 residues. V was clipped by 5 bases and J by 2 bases, with 16 bases between them. The CDR3 loop is CASSPSQGMGNQPQHF. The CDR3 DNA sequence: TGTGCCAGCAGTCCATCACAGGGTATGGGCAATCAGCCCCAGCATTTT.

The chain couples TRBV19 to TRBJ1-2; D possibly corresponds to TRBD1 (5 bases). Looked up from germline, CDR1 is LNHDA and CDR2 is SQIVND (reference sequence). CDR3 length: 16 residues. Trimming took off 7 bases at V and 1 base at J, with 19 bases between the two ends. The CDR3 loop is CASTVQAGQINYGYTF. CDR3 sequence (DNA): TGTGCCAGTACTGTTCAGGCAGGACAAATTAACTATGGCTACACCTTC.

Concerning this clone itself: The same CDR3 can be traced to other DNA sequences in this sample. This chain connects TRBV29-1 to TRBJ2-1, with 7 bases fitting TRBD2. Per germline, CDR1 SQVTM and CDR2 ANQGSEA. Trimming at V came to 6 bases and at J to 4 bases, leaving 0 bases not matched to a gene. The CDR3 runs to 11 residues. The CDR3 region is CSVAGYNEQFF. The CDR3, as DNA: TGCAGCGTAGCGGGGTACAATGAGCAGTTCTTC.

The chain has TRBV29-1 and TRBJ2-2; 10 bases match TRBD2. After removal of 6 bases from V and 2 bases from J, the junction contained 6 bases not matched to a gene. The germline V gene has CDR1 SQVTM and CDR2 ANQGSEA. This CDR3 region has 15 residues. CDR3 loop: CSVAGTSVNTGELFF. CDR3 coding DNA: TGCAGCGTCGCCGGGACTAGCGTTAACACCGGGGAGCTGTTTTTT.

This chain connects TRBV5-1 to TRBJ1-4; D uncertain. CDR1 is SGHRS and CDR2 is YFSETQ in the germline V gene. This CDR3 region has 15 residues. The V gene lost 0 bases and the J gene lost 3 bases, with 9 bases spanning the gap. The CDR3: CASSLDASSNEKLFF. CDR3 coding DNA: TGCGCCAGCAGCTTGGATGCGTCATCTAATGAAAAACTGTTTTTT.

J is TRBJ2-7 and V is TRBV4-2; 14 nucleotides agree with TRBD2. The length of the CDR3 is 15 residues. Per the germline V gene, CDR1 is LGHNA and CDR2 is YNFKEQ. The J segment lost 4 bases and the V segment lost 4 bases, leaving 3 bases of the junction unmatched. DNA for the CDR3: TGTGCCAGCAGCCGAGGACTAGCGGGAGGTTACGAGCAGTACTTC. Encoded protein: CASSRGLAGGYEQYF.

The rearrangement joins TRBV7-2 to TRBJ1-1, with D possibly being TRBD1 (5 bases). This CDR3 contains 14 residues. Germline CDR1 SGHTA, CDR2 FQGNSA. Trimming left V 2 bases short and J 5 bases short, with 12 bases between. The CDR3 coding sequence is TGTGCCAGCAGCTTACAGGGAGGTAGAACTGAAGCTTTCTTT. It translates to CASSLQGGRTEAFF.

The rearrangement links TRBV19 to TRBJ2-7; D is possibly TRBD1 (6 bases). V dropped 4 bases and J dropped 5 bases, with 9 bases sitting between them. This CDR3 has 12 residues. Germline CDR1 is LNHDA and CDR2 is SQIVND (reference sequence). CDR3 bases: TGTGCCAGTAGTACAAGACAGGACGAGCAGTACTTC. Amino acids: CASSTRQDEQYF.

The V gene is TRBV10-3, the J gene TRBJ1-1, with 12 bases that match TRBD1. After removal of 10 bases from V and 4 bases from J, the junction contained 10 bases not matched to a gene. CDR1 is ENHRY and CDR2 is SYGVKD in the germline V gene. The CDR3 is made up of 15 amino acids. The CDR3 DNA is TGTGCCACCTGGGACAGGGGGCAGATTGGCACTGAAGCTTTCTTT. Residues: CATWDRGQIGTEAFF.

The rearrangement joins TRBV29-1 to TRBJ2-1; D not resolved. Per germline, CDR1 SQVTM and CDR2 ANQGSEA. V lost 5 bases to trimming and J lost 8 bases, with 13 bases between them. CDR3 size: 12 residues. The CDR3 protein is CSVCLQLDEQFF. In nucleotides, the CDR3 is TGCAGCGTTTGCCTCCAGCTCGATGAGCAGTTCTTC.

The J gene is TRBJ2-1, the V gene TRBV19; 11 bases are a match to TRBD1. V gave up 7 bases and J gave up 4 bases; unmatched junction bases: 9. Germline CDR1 is LNHDA and CDR2 is SQIVND (reference sequence). The CDR3 covers 16 residues. CDR3 sequence reads: CASTPDRGPYYNEQFF. The CDR3 coding sequence is TGTGCCAGTACCCCGGACAGGGGGCCTTATTACAATGAGCAGTTCTTC.

The V call is TRBV19, the J call TRBJ2-1; 15 bases are a match to TRBD2. Germline-derived CDR1 and CDR2 are LNHDA and SQIVND (reference sequence). The V segment lost 4 bases and the J segment 7 bases; nucleotides outside the gene matches: 14. This CDR3 spans 19 amino acids. In DNA, the CDR3 is TGTGCCAGTAGTACCCGGACTAGCGGGAGGGCCGCGTTCCCTAATGAGCAGTTCTTC. This codes for CASSTRTSGRAAFPNEQFF.

The chain combines TRBV10-2 with TRBJ2-1; 9 nucleotides agree with TRBD2. V dropped 7 bases and J dropped 7; count of bases not matched to a gene: 8. The CDR3 runs 14 residues. Germline-derived CDR1 and CDR2 are WSHSY and SAAADI. CDR3: CASTWLAGQNEQFF. The DNA of the CDR3 is TGCGCCAGCACATGGCTAGCGGGACAAAATGAGCAGTTCTTC.

The rearrangement joins TRBV12-5 to TRBJ2-7; possibly TRBD2 for D (6 bases). In germline, CDR1 is LGHNT, CDR2 FRNRAP. CDR3 length: 15 amino acids. Trimming removed 5 bases from V and 0 bases from J, with 14 bases in between. The DNA of the CDR3 is TGTGCTAGTGGTACGAGCGGGTCGACCTCCTACGAGCAGTACTTC. This encodes CASGTSGSTSYEQYF.

This chain joins TRBV5-1 and TRBJ1-1; the match to TRBD1 covers 8 bases. Losses at the gene ends were 1 base for V and 2 bases for J; bases not matched to a gene: 4. The germline CDR1 and CDR2 sequences are SGHRS and YFSETQ. This CDR3 has 15 residues. CDR3 in amino acids: CASSLSGQGNTEAFF. The CDR3, as DNA: TGCGCCAGCAGCTTGTCAGGACAGGGAAACACTGAAGCTTTCTTT.

This chain uses TRBV5-1 with TRBJ2-1, with 12 bases identical to TRBD2. V was clipped by 0 bases and J by 6 bases; unmatched bases: 1. Per germline, CDR1 SGHRS and CDR2 YFSETQ. There are 15 residues in the CDR3. This CDR3 is CASSLVTSGSNEQFF. The CDR3 coding sequence is TGCGCCAGCAGCTTGGTGACTAGCGGGAGCAATGAGCAGTTCTTC.

The chain has TRBV18 and TRBJ2-1; TRBD2 matches 10 bases. The junction had 6 bases not matched to a gene; V was cut back by 6 bases and J by 1 base. The length of the CDR3 is 16 residues. Germline V gene data show CDR1 as KGHSH and CDR2 as LQKENI. The CDR3 DNA follows: TGTGCCAGCTCCCCTAATAGCGGGGGGTCCTACAATGAGCAGTTCTTC. Translation gives CASSPNSGGSYNEQFF.